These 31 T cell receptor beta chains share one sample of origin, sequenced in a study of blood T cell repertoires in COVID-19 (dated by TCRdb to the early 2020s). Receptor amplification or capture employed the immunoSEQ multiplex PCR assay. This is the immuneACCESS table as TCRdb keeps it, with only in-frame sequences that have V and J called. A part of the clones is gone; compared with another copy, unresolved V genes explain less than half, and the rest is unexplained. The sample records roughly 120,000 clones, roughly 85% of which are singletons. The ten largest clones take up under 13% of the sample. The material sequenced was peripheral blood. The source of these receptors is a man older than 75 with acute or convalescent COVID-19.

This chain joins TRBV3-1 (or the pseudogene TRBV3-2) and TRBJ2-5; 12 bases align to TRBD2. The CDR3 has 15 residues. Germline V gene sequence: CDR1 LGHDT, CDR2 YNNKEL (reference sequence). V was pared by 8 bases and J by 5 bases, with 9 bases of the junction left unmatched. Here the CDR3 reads CASGGLAGGGETQYF. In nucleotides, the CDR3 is TGTGCCAGCGGCGGGCTAGCGGGAGGGGGTGAGACCCAGTACTTC.

As DNA, the CDR3 is TGTGCCAGCAGTCAGGGGGTCGGTGTGTCCCAGCATTTT. Its protein is CASSQGVGVSQHF. This rearrangement joins TRBV6-5 to TRBJ1-5; the match to TRBD1 covers 7 bases. The CDR3 has 13 residues. Germline values: CDR1 MNHEY, CDR2 SVGAGI. V dropped 5 bases and J dropped 11; count of bases not matched to a gene: 9.

The CDR3 protein is CASSLAQMETQYF. In nucleotides, the CDR3 is TGTGCCAGCAGCTTGGCCCAGATGGAGACCCAGTACTTC. The chain couples TRBV5-4 to TRBJ2-5; D is unresolved. Germline CDR1 is SGHNT and CDR2 is YYREEE (reference sequence). Trimming stripped 0 bases from V and 5 bases from J, with 8 bases between. The CDR3 length is 13 residues.

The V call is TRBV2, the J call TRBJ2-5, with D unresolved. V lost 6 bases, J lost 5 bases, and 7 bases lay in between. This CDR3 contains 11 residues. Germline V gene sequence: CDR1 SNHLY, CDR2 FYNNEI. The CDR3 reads CASRSGETQYF. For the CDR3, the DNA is TGTGCCAGCAGGTCCGGGGAGACCCAGTACTTC.

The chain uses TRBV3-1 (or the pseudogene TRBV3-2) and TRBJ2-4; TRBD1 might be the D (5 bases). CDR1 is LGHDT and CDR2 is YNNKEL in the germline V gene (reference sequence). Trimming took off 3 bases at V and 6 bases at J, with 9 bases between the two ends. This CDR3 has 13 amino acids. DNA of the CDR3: TGTGCCAGCAGCCAGCAAAGGGGAAACATTCAGTACTTC. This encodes CASSQQRGNIQYF.

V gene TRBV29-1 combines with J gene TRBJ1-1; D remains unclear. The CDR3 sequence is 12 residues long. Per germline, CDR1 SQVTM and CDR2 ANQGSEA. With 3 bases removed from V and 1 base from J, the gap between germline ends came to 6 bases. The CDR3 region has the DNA TGCAGCGTTGATATGTGGAACACTGAAGCTTTCTTT. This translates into CSVDMWNTEAFF.

The CDR3 sequence: CASSGTGGNQPQHF. DNA for the CDR3: TGTGCCAGCAGCGGCACAGGGGGCAATCAGCCCCAGCATTTT. The chain combines TRBV6-5 with TRBJ1-5, with 7 nucleotides matching TRBD1. V shed 6 bases, J shed 2 bases, and the junction held 4 bases outside the gene matches. The V gene's germline CDR1 is MNHEY and CDR2 SVGAGI. CDR3 size: 14 residues.

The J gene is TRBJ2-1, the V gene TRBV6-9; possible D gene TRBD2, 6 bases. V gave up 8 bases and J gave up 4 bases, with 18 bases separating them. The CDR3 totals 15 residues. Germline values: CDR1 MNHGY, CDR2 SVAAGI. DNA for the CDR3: TGTGCCAGCCATACAAGCGGCGGGAAGTACAATGAGCAGTTCTTC. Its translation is CASHTSGGKYNEQFF.

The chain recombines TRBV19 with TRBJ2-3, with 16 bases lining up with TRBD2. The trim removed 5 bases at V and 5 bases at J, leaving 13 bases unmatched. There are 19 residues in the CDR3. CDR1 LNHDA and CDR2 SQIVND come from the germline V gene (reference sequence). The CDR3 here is CASSPGLAGGPLGGDTQYF. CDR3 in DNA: TGTGCCAGTAGTCCGGGACTAGCGGGAGGGCCTCTCGGTGGAGATACGCAGTATTTT.

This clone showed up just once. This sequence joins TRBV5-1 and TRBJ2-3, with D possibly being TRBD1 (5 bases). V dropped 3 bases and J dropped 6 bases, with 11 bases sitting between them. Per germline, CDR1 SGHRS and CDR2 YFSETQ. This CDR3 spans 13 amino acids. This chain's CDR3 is CASSSQGSDTQYF. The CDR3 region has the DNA TGCGCCAGCAGCTCGCAGGGTTCTGATACGCAGTATTTT.

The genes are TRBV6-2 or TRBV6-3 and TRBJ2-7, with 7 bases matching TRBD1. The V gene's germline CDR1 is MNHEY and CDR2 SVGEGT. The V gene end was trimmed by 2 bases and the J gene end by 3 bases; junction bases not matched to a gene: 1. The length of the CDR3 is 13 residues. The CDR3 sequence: CASSYNRGYEQYF. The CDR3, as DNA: TGTGCCAGCAGTTACAACAGGGGCTACGAGCAGTACTTC.

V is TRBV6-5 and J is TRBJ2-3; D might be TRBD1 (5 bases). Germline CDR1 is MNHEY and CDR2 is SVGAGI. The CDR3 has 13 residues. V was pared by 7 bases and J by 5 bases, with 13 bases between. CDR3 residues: CASIMRQQDTQYF. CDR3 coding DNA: TGTGCCAGCATTATGAGACAGCAAGATACGCAGTATTTT.

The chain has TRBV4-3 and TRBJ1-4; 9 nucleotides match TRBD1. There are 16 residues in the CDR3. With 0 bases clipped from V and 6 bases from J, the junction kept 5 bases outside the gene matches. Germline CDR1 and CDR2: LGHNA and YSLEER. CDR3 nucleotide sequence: TGCGCCAGCAGCCAAGATACGGGACAGGGACATGAAAAACTGTTTTTT. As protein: CASSQDTGQGHEKLFF.

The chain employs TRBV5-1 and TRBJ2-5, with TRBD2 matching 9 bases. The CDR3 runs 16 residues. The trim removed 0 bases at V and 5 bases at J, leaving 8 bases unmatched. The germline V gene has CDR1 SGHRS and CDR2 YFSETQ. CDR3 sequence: CASSLAVGLAMETQYF. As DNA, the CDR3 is TGCGCCAGCAGCTTGGCCGTGGGACTAGCTATGGAGACCCAGTACTTC.

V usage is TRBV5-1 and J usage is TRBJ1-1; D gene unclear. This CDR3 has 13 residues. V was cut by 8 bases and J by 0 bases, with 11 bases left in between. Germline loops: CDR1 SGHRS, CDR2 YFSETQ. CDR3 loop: CASSSGMNTEAFF. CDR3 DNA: TGCGCCAGTTCCTCGGGGATGAACACTGAAGCTTTCTTT.

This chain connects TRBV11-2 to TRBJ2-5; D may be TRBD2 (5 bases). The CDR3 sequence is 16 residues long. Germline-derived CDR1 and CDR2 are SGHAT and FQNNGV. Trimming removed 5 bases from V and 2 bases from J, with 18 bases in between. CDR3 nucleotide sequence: TGTGCCAGCAGCCTAATCGCGAGGAGGTGGCAAGAGACCCAGTACTTC. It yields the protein CASSLIARRWQETQYF.

CDR3 region: CASRYDGARSIYEQYF. Written as DNA, the CDR3 is TGTGCCAGTAGATACGATGGGGCCAGATCAATTTACGAGCAGTACTTC. The chain uses TRBV19 and TRBJ2-7; tentative D call: TRBD1 (5 bases). Per the germline V gene, CDR1 is LNHDA and CDR2 is SQIVND (reference sequence). The CDR3 consists of 16 residues. Trimming cost V 6 bases and J 4 bases, with 22 bases left between them.

The CDR3 protein is CASKRENNNEQFF. CDR3 nucleotide sequence: TGTGCCAGCAAGCGGGAGAATAACAATGAGCAGTTCTTC. This chain connects TRBV6-6 to TRBJ2-1, with 8 bases aligning to TRBD2. The CDR3 contains 13 residues. The J segment lost 5 bases and the V segment lost 7 bases, leaving 4 bases of the junction unmatched. Germline CDR1 is MNHNY and CDR2 is SVGAGI (reference sequence).

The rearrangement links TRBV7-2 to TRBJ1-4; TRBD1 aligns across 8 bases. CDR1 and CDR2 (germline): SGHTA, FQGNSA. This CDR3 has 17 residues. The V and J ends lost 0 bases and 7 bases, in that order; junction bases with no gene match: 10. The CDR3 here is CASSLAARTDRAEKLFF. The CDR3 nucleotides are TGTGCCAGCAGCTTAGCCGCTAGAACGGACAGGGCTGAAAAACTGTTTTTT.

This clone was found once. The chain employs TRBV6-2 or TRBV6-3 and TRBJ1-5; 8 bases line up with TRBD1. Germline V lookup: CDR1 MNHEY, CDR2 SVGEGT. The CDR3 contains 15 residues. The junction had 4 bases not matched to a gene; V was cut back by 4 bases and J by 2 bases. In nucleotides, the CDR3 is TGTGCCAGCAGTTCCGAGGACAGGGGCAATCAGCCCCAGCATTTT. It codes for CASSSEDRGNQPQHF.

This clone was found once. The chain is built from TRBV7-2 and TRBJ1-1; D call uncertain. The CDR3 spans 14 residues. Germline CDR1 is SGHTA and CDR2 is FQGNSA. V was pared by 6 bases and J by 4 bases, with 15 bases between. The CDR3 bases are TGTGCCAGCAGTTTGTTTCTTGAGGGCACTGAAGCTTTCTTT. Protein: CASSLFLEGTEAFF.

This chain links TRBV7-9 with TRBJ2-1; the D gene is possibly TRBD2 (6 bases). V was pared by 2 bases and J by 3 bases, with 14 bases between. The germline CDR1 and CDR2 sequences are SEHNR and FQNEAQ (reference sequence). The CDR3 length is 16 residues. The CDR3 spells CASSLTPGGNYNEQFF. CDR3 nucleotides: TGTGCCAGCAGCTTAACACCTGGGGGGAACTACAATGAGCAGTTCTTC.

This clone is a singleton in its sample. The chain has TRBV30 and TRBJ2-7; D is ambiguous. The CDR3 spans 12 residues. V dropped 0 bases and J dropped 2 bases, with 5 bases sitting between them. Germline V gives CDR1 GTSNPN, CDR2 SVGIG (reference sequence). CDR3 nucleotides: TGTGCCTGGAGTGTAGGAGCCTACGAGCAGTACTTC. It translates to CAWSVGAYEQYF.

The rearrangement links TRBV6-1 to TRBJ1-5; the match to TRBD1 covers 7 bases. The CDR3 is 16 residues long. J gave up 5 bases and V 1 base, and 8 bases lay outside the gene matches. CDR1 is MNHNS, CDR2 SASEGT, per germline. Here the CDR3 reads CASSEVGSGGDQPQHF. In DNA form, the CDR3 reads TGTGCCAGCAGTGAAGTCGGGTCAGGGGGAGATCAGCCCCAGCATTTT.

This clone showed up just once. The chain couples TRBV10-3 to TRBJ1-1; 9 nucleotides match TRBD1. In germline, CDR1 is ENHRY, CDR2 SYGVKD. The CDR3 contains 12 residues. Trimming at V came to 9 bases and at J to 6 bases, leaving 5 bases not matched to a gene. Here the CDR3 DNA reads TGTGCCATAGGACAGGGGAGTCCTGAAGCTTTCTTT. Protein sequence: CAIGQGSPEAFF.

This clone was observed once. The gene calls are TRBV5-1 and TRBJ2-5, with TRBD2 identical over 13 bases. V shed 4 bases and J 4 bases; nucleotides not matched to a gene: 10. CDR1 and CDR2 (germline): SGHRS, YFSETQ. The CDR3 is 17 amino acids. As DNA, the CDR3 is TGCGCCAGCAGCCCACTAGCGGGGGGGCTATTTCCAGAGACCCAGTACTTC. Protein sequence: CASSPLAGGLFPETQYF.

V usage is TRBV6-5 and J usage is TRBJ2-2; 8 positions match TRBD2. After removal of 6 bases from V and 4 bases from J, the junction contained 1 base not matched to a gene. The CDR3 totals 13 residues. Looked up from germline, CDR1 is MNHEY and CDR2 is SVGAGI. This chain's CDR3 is CASRLAATGELFF. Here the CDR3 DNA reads TGTGCCAGCAGACTAGCGGCCACCGGGGAGCTGTTTTTT.

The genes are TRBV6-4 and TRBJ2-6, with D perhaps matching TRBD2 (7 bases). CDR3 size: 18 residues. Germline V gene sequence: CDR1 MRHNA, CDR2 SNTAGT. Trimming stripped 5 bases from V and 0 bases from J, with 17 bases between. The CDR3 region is CASSPGDRTSSGANVLTF. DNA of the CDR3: TGTGCCAGCAGTCCGGGAGACAGGACTAGCTCTGGGGCCAACGTCCTGACTTTC.

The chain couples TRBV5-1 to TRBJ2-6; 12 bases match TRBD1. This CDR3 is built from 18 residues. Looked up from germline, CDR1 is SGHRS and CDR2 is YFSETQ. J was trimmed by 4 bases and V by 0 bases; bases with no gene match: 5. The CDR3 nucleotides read TGCGCCAGCAGCTTGGGCGGGACAGGGGGCTCAGGGGCCAACGTCCTGACTTTC. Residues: CASSLGGTGGSGANVLTF.

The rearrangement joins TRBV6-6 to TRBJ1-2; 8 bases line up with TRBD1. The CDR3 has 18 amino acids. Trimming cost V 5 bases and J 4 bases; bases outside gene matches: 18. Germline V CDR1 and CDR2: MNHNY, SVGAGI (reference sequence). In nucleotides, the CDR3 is TGTGCCAGCAGTCTAAAATCTAGCTGGACAGGGTTGGCCTATGGCTACACCTTC. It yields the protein CASSLKSSWTGLAYGYTF.

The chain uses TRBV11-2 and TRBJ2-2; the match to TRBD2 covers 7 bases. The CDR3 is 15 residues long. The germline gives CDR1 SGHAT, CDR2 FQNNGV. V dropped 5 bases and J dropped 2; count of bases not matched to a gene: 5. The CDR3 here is CASSPGLINTGELFF. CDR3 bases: TGTGCCAGCAGCCCGGGACTAATCAACACCGGGGAGCTGTTTTTT. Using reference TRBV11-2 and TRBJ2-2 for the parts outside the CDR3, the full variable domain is EAGVAQSPRYKIIEKRQSVAFWCNPISGHATLYWYQQILGQGPKLLIQFQNNGVVDDSQLPKDRFSAERLKGVDSTLKIQPAKLEDSAVYLCASSPGLINTGELFFGEGSRLTVL.